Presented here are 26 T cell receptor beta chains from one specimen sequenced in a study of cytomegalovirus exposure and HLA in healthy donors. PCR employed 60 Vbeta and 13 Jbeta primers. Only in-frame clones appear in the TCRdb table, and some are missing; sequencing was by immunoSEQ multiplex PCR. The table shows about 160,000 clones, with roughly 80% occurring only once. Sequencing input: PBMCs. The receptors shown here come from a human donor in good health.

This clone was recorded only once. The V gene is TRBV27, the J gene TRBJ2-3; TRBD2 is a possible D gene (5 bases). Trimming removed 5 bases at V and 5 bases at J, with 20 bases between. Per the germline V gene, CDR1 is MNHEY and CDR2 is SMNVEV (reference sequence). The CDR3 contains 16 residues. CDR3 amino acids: CASSPINTSILDTQYF. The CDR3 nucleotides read TGTGCCAGCAGTCCGATAAATACTAGTATACTAGATACGCAGTATTTT.

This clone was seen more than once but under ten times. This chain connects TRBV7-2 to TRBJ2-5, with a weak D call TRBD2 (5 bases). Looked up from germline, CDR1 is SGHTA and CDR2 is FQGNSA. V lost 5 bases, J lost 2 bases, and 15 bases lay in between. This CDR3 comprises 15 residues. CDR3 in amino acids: CASSASPEDQETQYF. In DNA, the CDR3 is TGTGCCAGCAGCGCAAGCCCGGAGGATCAAGAGACCCAGTACTTC.

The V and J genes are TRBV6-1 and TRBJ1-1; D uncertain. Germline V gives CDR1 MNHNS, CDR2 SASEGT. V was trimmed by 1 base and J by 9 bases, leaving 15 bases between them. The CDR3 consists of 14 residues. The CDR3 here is CASSEVEGRSKAFF. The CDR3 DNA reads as TGTGCCAGCAGTGAAGTGGAGGGCAGAAGTAAAGCTTTCTTT.

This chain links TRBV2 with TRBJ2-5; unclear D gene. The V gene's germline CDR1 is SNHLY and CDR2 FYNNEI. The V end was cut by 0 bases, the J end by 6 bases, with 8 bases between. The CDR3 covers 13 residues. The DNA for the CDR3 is TGTGCCAGCAGTGAAGCCCCCAAGCAGACCCAGTACTTC. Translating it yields CASSEAPKQTQYF.

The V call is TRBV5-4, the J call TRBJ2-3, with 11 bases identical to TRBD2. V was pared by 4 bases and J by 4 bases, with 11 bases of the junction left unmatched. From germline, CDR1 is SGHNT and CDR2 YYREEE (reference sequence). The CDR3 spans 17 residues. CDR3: CASSQTVAGGPPDTQYF. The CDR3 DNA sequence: TGTGCCAGCAGCCAAACCGTAGCGGGGGGGCCCCCAGATACGCAGTATTTT.

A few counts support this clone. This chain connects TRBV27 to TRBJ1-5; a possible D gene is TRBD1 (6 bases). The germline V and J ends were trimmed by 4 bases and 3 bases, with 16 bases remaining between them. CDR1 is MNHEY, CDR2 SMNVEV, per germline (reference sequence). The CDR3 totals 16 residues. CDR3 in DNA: TGTGCCAGCAGTTCCCTAGGACAGAGGTTCAATCAGCCCCAGCATTTT. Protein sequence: CASSSLGQRFNQPQHF.

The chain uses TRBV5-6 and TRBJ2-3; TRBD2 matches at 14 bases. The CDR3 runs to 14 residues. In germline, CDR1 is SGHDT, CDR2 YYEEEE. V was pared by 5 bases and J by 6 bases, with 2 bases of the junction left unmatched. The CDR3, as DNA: TGTGCCAGCAGGGGGACTAGCGGGGGTGATACGCAGTATTTT. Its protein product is CASRGTSGGDTQYF.

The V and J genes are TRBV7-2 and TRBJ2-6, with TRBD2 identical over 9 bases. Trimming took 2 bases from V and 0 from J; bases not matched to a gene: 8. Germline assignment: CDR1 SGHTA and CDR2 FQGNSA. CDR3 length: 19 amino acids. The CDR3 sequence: CASSLQSGGLNSGANVLTF. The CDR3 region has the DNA TGTGCCAGCAGCTTACAAAGCGGGGGGCTAAACTCTGGGGCCAACGTCCTGACTTTC.

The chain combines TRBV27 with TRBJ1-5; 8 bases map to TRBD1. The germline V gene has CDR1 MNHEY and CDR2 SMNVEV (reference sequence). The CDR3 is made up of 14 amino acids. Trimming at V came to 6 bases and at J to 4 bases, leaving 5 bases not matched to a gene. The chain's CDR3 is CASSMDRVNQPQHF. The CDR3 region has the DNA TGTGCCAGCAGCATGGACAGGGTTAATCAGCCCCAGCATTTT.

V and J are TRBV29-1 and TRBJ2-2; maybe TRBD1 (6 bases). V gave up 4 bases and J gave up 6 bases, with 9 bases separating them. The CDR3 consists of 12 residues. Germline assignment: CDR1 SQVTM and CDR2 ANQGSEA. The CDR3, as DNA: TGCAGCGTTGGCCACAGGGCCGGGGAGCTGTTTTTT. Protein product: CSVGHRAGELFF.

The CDR3 spells CATSIGQVGFYEQYF. CDR3 DNA: TGTGCCACCAGCATCGGACAGGTAGGATTCTACGAGCAGTACTTC. The chain combines TRBV15 with TRBJ2-7, with TRBD1 identical over 7 bases. The V segment lost 4 bases and the J segment 3 bases; nucleotides outside the gene matches: 9. There are 15 residues in the CDR3. CDR1 is LNHNV, CDR2 YYDKDF, per germline (reference sequence). The full variable domain, in which reference TRBV15 and TRBJ2-7 provide the parts outside the CDR3, is DAMVIQNPRYQVTQFGKPVTLSCSQTLNHNVMYWYQQKSSQAPKLLFHYYDKDFNNEADTPDNFQSRRPNTSFCFLDIRSPGLGDTAMYLCATSIGQVGFYEQYFGPGTRLTVT.

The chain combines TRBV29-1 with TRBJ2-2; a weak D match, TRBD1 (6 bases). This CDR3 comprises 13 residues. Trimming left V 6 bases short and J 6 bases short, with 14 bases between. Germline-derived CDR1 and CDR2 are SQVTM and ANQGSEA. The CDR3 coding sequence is TGCAGCGTAGTAGCACAGGGATCCGGGGAGCTGTTTTTT. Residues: CSVVAQGSGELFF.

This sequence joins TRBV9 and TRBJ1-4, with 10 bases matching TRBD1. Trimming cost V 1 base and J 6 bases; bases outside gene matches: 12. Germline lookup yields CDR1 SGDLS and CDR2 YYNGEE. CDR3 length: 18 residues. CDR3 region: CASSVNPTGGLYYEKLFF. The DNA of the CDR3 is TGTGCCAGCAGCGTAAATCCGACAGGGGGCTTATATTATGAAAAACTGTTTTTT. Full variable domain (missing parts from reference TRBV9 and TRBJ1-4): DSGVTQTPKHLITATGQRVTLRCSPRSGDLSVYWYQQSLDQGLQFLIQYYNGEERAKGNILERFSAQQFPDLHSELNLSSLELGDSALYFCASSVNPTGGLYYEKLFFGSGTQLSVL.

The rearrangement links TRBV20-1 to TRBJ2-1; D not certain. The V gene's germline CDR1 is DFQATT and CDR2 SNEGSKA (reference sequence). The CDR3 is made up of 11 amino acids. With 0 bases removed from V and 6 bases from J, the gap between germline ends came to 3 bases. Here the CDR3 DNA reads TGCAGTGCTAGAGATAGCAATGAGCAGTTCTTC. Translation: CSARDSNEQFF.

CDR3 amino acids: CASSPGGMGYNEQFF. For the CDR3, the DNA is TGTGCCAGCAGCCCAGGAGGAATGGGGTACAATGAGCAGTTCTTC. The chain employs TRBV9 and TRBJ2-1; the D gene is possibly TRBD2 (5 bases). Trimming took 4 bases from V and 4 from J, leaving 15 bases between them. The CDR3 is 15 residues long. Looked up from germline, CDR1 is SGDLS and CDR2 is YYNGEE.

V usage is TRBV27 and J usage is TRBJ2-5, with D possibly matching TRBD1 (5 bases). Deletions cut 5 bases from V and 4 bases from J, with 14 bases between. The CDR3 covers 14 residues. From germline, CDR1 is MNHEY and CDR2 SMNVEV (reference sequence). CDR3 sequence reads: CASSPQGRRETQYF. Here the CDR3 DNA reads TGTGCCAGCAGTCCCCAGGGCAGAAGAGAGACCCAGTACTTC.

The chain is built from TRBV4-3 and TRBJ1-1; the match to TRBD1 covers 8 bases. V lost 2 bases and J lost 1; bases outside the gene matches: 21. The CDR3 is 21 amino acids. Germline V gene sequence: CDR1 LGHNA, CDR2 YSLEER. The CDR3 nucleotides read TGCGCCAGCAGCCAACGTTTGATAAGTCCCCAGGGGGCTTCTTGGAACACTGAAGCTTTCTTT. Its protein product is CASSQRLISPQGASWNTEAFF.

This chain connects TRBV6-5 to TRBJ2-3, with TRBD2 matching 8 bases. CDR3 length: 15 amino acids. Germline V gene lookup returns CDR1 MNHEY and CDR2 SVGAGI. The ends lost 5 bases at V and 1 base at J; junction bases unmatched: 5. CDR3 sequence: CASSTPGLGTDTQYF. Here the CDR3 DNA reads TGTGCCAGCAGTACTCCGGGACTAGGCACAGATACGCAGTATTTT.

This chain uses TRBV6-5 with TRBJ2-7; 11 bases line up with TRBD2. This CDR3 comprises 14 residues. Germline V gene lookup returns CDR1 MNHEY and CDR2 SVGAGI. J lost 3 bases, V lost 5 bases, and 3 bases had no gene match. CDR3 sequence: CASSLAGGYYEQYF. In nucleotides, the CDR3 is TGTGCCAGCAGTCTAGCGGGGGGATACTACGAGCAGTACTTC.

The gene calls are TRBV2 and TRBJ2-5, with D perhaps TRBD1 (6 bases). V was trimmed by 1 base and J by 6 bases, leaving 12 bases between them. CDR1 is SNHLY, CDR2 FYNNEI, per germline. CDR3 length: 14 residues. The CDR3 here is CASSEGGTRQTQYF. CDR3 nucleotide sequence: TGTGCCAGCAGTGAAGGAGGGACAAGACAGACCCAGTACTTC.

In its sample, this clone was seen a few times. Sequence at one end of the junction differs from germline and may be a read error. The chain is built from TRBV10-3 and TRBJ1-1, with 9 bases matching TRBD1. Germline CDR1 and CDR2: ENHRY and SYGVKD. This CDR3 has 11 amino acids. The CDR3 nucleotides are TGCGCAACAGGGGGCAAGTCTGAAGCTTTCTTT. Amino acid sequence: CATGGKSEAFF.

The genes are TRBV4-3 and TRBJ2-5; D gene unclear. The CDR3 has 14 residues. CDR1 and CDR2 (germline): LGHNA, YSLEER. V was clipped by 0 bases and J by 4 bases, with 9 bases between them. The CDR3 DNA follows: TGCGCCAGCAGCCAAGATTTCCCAGGAGAGACCCAGTACTTC. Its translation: CASSQDFPGETQYF.

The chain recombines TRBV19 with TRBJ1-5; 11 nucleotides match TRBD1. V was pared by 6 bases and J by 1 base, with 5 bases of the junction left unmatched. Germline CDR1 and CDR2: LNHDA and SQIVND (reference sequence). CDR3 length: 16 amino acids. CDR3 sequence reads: CASSKDRGPSNQPQHF. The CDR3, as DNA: TGTGCCAGTAGCAAGGACAGGGGGCCGAGCAATCAGCCCCAGCATTTT.

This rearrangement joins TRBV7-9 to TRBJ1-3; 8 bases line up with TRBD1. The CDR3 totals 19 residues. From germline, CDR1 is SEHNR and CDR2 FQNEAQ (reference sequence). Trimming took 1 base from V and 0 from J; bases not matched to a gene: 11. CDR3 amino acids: CASSLGTGSRLSSGNTIYF. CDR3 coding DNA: TGTGCCAGCAGCTTAGGGACAGGGAGCCGCCTGAGCTCTGGAAACACCATATATTTT.

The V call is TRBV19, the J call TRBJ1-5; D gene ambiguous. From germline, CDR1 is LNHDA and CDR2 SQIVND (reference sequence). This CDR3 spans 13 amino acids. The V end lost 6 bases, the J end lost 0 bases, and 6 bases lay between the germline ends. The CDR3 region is CASSPNSNQPQHF. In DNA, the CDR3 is TGTGCCAGTAGCCCTAATAGCAATCAGCCCCAGCATTTT.

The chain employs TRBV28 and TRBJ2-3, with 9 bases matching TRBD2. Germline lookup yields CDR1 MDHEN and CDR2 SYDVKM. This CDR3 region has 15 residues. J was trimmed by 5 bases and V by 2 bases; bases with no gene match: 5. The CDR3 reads CASSLGGGAKDTQYF. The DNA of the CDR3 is TGTGCCAGCAGTTTAGGCGGGGGGGCGAAAGATACGCAGTATTTT. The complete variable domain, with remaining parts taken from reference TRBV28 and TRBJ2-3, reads DVKVTQSSRYLVKRTGEKVFLECVQDMDHENMFWYRQDPGLGLRLIYFSYDVKMKEKGDIPEGYSVSREKKERFSLILESASTNQTSMYLCASSLGGGAKDTQYFGPGTRLTVL.